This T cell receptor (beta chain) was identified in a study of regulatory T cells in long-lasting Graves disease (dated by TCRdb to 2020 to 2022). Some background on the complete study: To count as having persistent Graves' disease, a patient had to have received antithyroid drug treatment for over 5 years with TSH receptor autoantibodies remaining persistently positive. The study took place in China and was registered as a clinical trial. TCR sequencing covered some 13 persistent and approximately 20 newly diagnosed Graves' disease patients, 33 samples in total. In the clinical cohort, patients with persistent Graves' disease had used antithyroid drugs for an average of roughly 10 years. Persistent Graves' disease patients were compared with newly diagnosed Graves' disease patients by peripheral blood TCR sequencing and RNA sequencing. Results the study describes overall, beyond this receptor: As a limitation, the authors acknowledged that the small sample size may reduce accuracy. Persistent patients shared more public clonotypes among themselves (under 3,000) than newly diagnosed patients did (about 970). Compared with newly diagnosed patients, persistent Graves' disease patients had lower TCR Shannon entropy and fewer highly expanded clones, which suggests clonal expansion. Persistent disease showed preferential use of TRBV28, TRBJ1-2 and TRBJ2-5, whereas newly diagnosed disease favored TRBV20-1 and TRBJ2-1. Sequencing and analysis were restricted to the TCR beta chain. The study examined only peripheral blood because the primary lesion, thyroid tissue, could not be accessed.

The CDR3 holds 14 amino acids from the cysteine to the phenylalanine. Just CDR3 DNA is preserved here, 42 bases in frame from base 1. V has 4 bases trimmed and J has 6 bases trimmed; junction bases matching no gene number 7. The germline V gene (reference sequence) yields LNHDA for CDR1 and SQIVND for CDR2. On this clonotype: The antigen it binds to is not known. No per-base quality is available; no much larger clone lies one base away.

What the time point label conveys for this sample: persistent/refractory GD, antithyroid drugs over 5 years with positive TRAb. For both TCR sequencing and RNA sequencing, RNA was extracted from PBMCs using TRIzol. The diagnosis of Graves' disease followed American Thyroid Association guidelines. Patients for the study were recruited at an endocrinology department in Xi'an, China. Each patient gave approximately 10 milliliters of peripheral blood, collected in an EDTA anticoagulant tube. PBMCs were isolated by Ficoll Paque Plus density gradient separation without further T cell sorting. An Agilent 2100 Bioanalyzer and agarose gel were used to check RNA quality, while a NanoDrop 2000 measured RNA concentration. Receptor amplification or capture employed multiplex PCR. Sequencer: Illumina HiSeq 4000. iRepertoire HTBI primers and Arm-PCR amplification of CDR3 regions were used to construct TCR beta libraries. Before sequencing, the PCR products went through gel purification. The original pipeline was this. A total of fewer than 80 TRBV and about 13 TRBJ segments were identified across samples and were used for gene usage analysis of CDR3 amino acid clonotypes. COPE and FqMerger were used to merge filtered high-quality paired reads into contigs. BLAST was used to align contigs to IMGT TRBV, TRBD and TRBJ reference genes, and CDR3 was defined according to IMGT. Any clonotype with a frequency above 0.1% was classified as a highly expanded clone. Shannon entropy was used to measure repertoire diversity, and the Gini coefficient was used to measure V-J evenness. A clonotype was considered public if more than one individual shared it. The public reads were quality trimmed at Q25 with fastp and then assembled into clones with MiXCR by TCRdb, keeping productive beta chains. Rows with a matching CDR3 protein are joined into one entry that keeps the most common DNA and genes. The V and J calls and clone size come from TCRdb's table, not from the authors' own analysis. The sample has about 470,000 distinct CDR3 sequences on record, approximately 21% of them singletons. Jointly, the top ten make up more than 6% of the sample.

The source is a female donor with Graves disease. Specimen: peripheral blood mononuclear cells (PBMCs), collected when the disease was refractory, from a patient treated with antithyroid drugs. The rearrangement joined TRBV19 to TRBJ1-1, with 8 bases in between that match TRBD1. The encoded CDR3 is CASSTSGGAAEAFF. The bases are TGTGCCAGTAGTACTTCAGGGGGCGCTGCTGAAGCTTTCTTT.